The entry below describes one TCR beta chain. Authors' analysis steps: Reference gene primers were amplified, and this amplification served to estimate nucleated cell counts. Using immunoSEQ multiplex PCR, the repertoire was profiled, and TCRdb retains in-frame clones only, with some absent. Clone size and V and J calls were adopted from that table, with D and trimming inferred from the DNA. Of approximately 250,000 clones in the sample, 70% to 90% were seen once. Everyone who took part was roughly 18 to 90 years old, and they came from 24 US areas. These data are taken from a study of blood T cell repertoires in COVID-19. As for the study in general: From the United States, Italy and Spain came samples of acute and convalescent COVID-19. PBMCs, B-cell-depleted T cells, or T cells provided the cDNA or gDNA that made up the material.

The CDR3 covers 13 residues. Germline V CDR1 and CDR2: SGDLS, YYNGEE. V gave up 5 bases and J gave up 5 bases; unmatched junction bases: 6. The sequencing input was PBMCs or T cells enriched from blood (not recorded which). V gene TRBV9 combines with J gene TRBJ2-5; TRBD2 matches 7 bases. The TCR comes from a woman in her 30s with acute COVID-19. The CDR3 coding sequence is TGTGCCAGCAGGGGCGGGAGTGGTGAGACCCAGTACTTC. The encoded protein is CASRGGSGETQYF.